The 15 T cell receptor beta chains in this list originate from one sample, sequenced in a study of control samples from healthy donors and cancer patients. Only in-frame clones appear in the TCRdb table, and some are missing; sequencing was by immunoSEQ multiplex PCR. The table has approximately 100,000 clones, about nine tenths seen once. What was sequenced was blood. Receptors originate from a human donor in good health. The donor label of this sample is uncertain.

The V and J genes are TRBV15 and TRBJ2-5; D is undetermined. V was pared by 0 bases and J by 5 bases, with 4 bases between. From germline, CDR1 is LNHNV and CDR2 YYDKDF (reference sequence). This CDR3 spans 12 amino acids. The CDR3 nucleotides read TGTGCCACCAGCAGAGATTCCGAGACCCAGTACTTC. Its translation is CATSRDSETQYF.

The gene calls are TRBV30 and TRBJ1-5, with 11 bases identical to TRBD1. The V and J ends lost 3 bases and 4 bases, in that order; junction bases with no gene match: 2. This CDR3 spans 14 amino acids. Germline V gene data show CDR1 as GTSNPN and CDR2 as SVGIG (reference sequence). CDR3 in amino acids: CAWSGTGGNQPQHF. CDR3 coding DNA: TGTGCCTGGAGCGGGACAGGGGGTAATCAGCCCCAGCATTTT.

This chain uses TRBV11-3 with TRBJ1-3; tentatively, D is TRBD1 (5 bases). The CDR3 consists of 14 residues. Trimming removed 2 bases at V and 3 bases at J, with 8 bases between. Looked up from germline, CDR1 is SGHNT and CDR2 is YENEEA. The CDR3, as DNA: TGTGCCAGCAGCTTAAGGGGTTTTGGAAACACCATATATTTT. It yields the protein CASSLRGFGNTIYF.

V and J are TRBV3-1 (or the pseudogene TRBV3-2) and TRBJ1-2, with D uncertain. Germline-derived CDR1 and CDR2 are LGHDT and YNNKEL (reference sequence). The CDR3 extends over 13 amino acids. V lost 2 bases and J lost 8, with 12 bases in between. DNA for the CDR3: TGTGCCAGCAGCCAAATTTCATCGGGGGGCTACACCTTC. Translation gives CASSQISSGGYTF.

The rearrangement links TRBV21-1 to TRBJ1-1; TRBD1 is the table's D call, not checked against the DNA. TRBV21-1 constitutes a pseudogene. This CDR3 has 14 amino acids. The CDR3 region is CASSKGGHATEAFF. The CDR3 bases are TGTGCCAGCAGCAAAGGGGGACACGCCACTGAAGCTTTCTTT.

J is TRBJ1-2 and V is TRBV4-2, with TRBD1 as a possible D gene (6 bases). This CDR3 is built from 15 residues. Trimming stripped 0 bases from V and 4 bases from J, with 12 bases between. Germline values: CDR1 LGHNA, CDR2 YNFKEQ. The CDR3 is CASSQEGTGSYGYTF. CDR3 DNA: TGTGCCAGCAGCCAAGAAGGTACAGGGAGCTATGGCTACACCTTC.

This chain links TRBV5-4 with TRBJ1-6; D unresolved. The germline V gene has CDR1 SGHNT and CDR2 YYREEE (reference sequence). The V gene lost 1 base and the J gene lost 7 bases, with 6 bases spanning the gap. This CDR3 has 13 residues. The CDR3 coding sequence is TGTGCCAGCAGCTTGCGGCAGAATTCACCCCTCCACTTT. This sequence encodes CASSLRQNSPLHF.

This clone came up once. The chain joins TRBV10-2 to TRBJ2-7; no firm D call. Germline CDR1 reads WSHSY; CDR2 reads SAAADI. The length of the CDR3 is 14 residues. Trimming removed 3 bases from V and 1 base from J, with 10 bases in between. CDR3 sequence: CASSERQFSYEQYF. For the CDR3, the DNA is TGCGCCAGCAGTGAAAGGCAGTTTTCCTACGAGCAGTACTTC.

The chain couples TRBV13 to TRBJ2-3; 12 nucleotides line up with TRBD2. The trim removed 4 bases at V and 7 bases at J, leaving 9 bases unmatched. The length of the CDR3 is 16 residues. Per the germline V gene, CDR1 is PRHDT and CDR2 is FYEKMQ (reference sequence). The CDR3 reads CASSSWTSGVVNTQYF. CDR3 sequence (DNA): TGTGCCAGCAGCTCATGGACTAGCGGGGTTGTAAATACGCAGTATTTT.

The chain employs TRBV30 and TRBJ1-3, with no clear D. CDR1 is GTSNPN and CDR2 is SVGIG in the germline V gene (reference sequence). This CDR3 contains 14 residues. The V and J ends lost 7 bases and 0 bases respectively, with 13 bases between them. CDR3 DNA: TGTGCCTCGGACTGGAACCTCTCTGGAAACACCATATATTTT. This sequence encodes CASDWNLSGNTIYF.

The chain links TRBV7-2 to TRBJ1-5; D might be TRBD1 (6 bases). The germline V and J ends were trimmed by 5 bases and 0 bases, with 20 bases remaining between them. CDR3 length: 18 residues. Germline loops: CDR1 SGHTA, CDR2 FQGNSA. In nucleotides, the CDR3 is TGTGCCAGCAGCCTAATCCCCGGGACATCCTATAGCAATCAGCCCCAGCATTTT. Protein: CASSLIPGTSYSNQPQHF.

This clone was counted between two and nine times. V gene TRBV2 combines with J gene TRBJ1-5, with D possibly TRBD1 on 5 matching bases. The V gene's germline CDR1 is SNHLY and CDR2 FYNNEI. The CDR3 is 14 residues long. Trimming removed 7 bases at V and 9 bases at J, with 19 bases between. The chain's CDR3 is CASKSLGGSRPQHF. In DNA, the CDR3 is TGTGCCAGCAAATCTCTGGGGGGTTCAAGGCCCCAGCATTTT.

This chain links TRBV7-9 with TRBJ1-1, with D unclear. Germline V CDR1 and CDR2: SEHNR, FQNEAQ (reference sequence). The germline V and J ends were trimmed by 2 bases and 0 bases, with 1 base remaining between them. The CDR3 spans 12 residues. In nucleotides, the CDR3 is TGTGCCAGCAGCTTAATGAACACTGAAGCTTTCTTT. This encodes CASSLMNTEAFF.

The J gene is TRBJ1-4, the V gene TRBV5-1, with a possible D match to TRBD1 (5 bases). CDR1 is SGHRS and CDR2 is YFSETQ in the germline V gene. Deletions cut 0 bases from V and 8 bases from J, with 14 bases between. This CDR3 is built from 15 residues. The CDR3 loop reads CASSLVGLGEEKLFF. The DNA for the CDR3 is TGCGCCAGCAGCTTGGTGGGACTTGGAGAAGAAAAACTGTTTTTT.

The genes are TRBV6-6 and TRBJ1-2, with 7 nucleotides matching TRBD1. V lost 8 bases to trimming and J lost 8 bases; unmatched junction nucleotides: 20. CDR1 and CDR2 (germline): MNHNY, SVGAGI (reference sequence). The CDR3 contains 16 residues. This CDR3 is CASGGGDSLIGYGYTF. Written as DNA, the CDR3 is TGTGCCAGCGGGGGAGGGGACAGTTTGATCGGGTACGGCTACACCTTC.